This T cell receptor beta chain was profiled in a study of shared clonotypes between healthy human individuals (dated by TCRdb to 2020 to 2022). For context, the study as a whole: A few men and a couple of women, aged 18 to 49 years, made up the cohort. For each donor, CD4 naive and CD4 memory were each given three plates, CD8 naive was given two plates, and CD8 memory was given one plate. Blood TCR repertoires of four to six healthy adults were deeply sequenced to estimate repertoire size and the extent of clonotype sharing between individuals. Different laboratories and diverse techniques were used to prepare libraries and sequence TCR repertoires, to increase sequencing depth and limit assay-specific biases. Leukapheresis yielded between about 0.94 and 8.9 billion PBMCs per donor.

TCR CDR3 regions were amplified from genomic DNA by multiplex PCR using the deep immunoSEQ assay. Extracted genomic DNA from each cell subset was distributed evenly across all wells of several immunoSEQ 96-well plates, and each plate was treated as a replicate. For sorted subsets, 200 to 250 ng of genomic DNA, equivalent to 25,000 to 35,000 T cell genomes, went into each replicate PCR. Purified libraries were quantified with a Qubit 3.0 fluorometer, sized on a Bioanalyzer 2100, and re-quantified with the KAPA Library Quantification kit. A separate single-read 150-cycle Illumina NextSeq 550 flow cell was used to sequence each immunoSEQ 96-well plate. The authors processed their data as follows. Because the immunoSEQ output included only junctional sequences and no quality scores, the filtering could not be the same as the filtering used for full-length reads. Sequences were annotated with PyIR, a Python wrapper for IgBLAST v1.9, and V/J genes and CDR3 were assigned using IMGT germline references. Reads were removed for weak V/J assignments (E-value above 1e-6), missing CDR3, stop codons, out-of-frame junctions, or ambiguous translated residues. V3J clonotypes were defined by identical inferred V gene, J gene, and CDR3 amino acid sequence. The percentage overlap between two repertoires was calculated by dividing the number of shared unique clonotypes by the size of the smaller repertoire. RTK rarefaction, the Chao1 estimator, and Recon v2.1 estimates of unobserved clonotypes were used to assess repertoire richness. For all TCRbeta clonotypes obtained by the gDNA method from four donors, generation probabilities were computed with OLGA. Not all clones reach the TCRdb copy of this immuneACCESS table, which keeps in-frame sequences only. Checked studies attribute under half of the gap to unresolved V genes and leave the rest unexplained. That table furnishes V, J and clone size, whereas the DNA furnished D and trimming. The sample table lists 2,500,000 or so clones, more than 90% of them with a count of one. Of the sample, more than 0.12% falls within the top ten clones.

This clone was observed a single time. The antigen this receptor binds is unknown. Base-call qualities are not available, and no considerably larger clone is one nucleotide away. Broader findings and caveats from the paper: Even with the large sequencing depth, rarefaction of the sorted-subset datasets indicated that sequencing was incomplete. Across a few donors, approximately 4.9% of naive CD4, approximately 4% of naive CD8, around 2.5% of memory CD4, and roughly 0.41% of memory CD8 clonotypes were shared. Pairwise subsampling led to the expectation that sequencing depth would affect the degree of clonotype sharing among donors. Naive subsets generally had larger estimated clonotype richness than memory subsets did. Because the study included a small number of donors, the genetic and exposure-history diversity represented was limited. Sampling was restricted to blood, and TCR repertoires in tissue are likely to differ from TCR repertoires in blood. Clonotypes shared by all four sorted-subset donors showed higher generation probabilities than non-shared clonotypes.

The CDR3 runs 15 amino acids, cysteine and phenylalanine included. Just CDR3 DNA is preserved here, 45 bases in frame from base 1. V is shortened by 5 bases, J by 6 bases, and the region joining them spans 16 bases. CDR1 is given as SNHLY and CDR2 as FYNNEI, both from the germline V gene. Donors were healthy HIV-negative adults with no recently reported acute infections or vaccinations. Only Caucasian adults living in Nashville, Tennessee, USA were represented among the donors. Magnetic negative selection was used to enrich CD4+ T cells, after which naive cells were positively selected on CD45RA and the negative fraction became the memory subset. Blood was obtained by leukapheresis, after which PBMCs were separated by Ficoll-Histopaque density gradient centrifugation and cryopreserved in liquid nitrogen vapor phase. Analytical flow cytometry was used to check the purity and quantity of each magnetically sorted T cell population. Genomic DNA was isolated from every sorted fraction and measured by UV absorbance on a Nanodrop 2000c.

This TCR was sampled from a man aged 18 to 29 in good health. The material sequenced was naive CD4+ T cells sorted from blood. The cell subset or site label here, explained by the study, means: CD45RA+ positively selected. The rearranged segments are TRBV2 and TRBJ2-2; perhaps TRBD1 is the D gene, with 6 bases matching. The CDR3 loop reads CASSRQAAIPGELFF. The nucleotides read TGTGCCAGCAGTCGACAGGCCGCAATACCCGGGGAGCTGTTTTTT.